These T cell receptor beta chains were read from a single sample in a study of read filtering for tumor transcriptome and immune sequencing. Each CDR3 protein gets one entry after TCRdb re-called the reads with MiXCR. Of 75,000 to 95,000 distinct CDR3 sequences listed, roughly 21% are singletons. The sequenced sample consisted of a population of CD138-negative cells sorted from bone marrow. The origin of the receptors is a donor aged 40 or over with multiple myeloma. Both conserved end residues are part of each CDR3. The order of the fields is CDR3 length, J gene, V gene, CDR3 protein.

len: 14; j_gene: TRBJ2-5; v_gene: TRBV12-3/TRBV12-4; CDR3aa: CASSTRTAQETQYF
len: 14; j_gene: TRBJ1-2; v_gene: TRBV6-5; CDR3aa: CASSPQGVDYGYTF
len: 12; j_gene: TRBJ2-3; v_gene: TRBV7-9; CDR3aa: CASSSGADTQYF
len: 14; j_gene: TRBJ2-3; v_gene: TRBV5-1; CDR3aa: CASSSRTVTDTQYF
len: 17; j_gene: TRBJ1-4; v_gene: TRBV19; CDR3aa: CASSVSRGALGREKLFF
len: 13; j_gene: TRBJ2-7; v_gene: TRBV11-2; CDR3aa: CASSWGQNYEQYF
len: 14; j_gene: TRBJ2-1; v_gene: TRBV28; CDR3aa: CASSLGLARHEQFF
len: 15; j_gene: TRBJ2-1; v_gene: TRBV6-5; CDR3aa: CASSPRTQLEAKQFF
len: 17; j_gene: TRBJ2-1; v_gene: TRBV28; CDR3aa: CASSQGGASGGLSEQFF
len: 15; j_gene: TRBJ1-5; v_gene: TRBV12-3/TRBV12-4; CDR3aa: CASSLGGQGAQPQHF
len: 15; j_gene: TRBJ1-5; v_gene: TRBV12-3/TRBV12-4; CDR3aa: CASSEGTSWNQPQHF
len: 18; j_gene: TRBJ2-5; v_gene: TRBV5-1; CDR3aa: CASSPGTSGGASIETQYF
len: 16; j_gene: TRBJ1-5; v_gene: TRBV28; CDR3aa: CASRSRAWDSNQPQHF
len: 10; j_gene: TRBJ2-1; v_gene: TRBV29-1; CDR3aa: CSTTHNEQFF
len: 13; j_gene: TRBJ1-1; v_gene: TRBV20-1; CDR3aa: CSAARAGHTEAFF
len: 14; j_gene: TRBJ2-7; v_gene: TRBV5-1; CDR3aa: CASSPRQGPYEQYF
len: 13; j_gene: TRBJ1-4; v_gene: TRBV7-9; CDR3aa: CASNADRGEKLFF
len: 13; j_gene: TRBJ1-5; v_gene: TRBV2; CDR3aa: CASSDESNQPQHF
len: 13; j_gene: TRBJ1-1; v_gene: TRBV7-6; CDR3aa: CASSFGGNTEAFF
len: 11; j_gene: TRBJ1-2; v_gene: TRBV28; CDR3aa: CASGQGNGYTF
len: 12; j_gene: TRBJ2-1; v_gene: TRBV29-1; CDR3aa: CRTGGRYNEQFF
len: 16; j_gene: TRBJ2-4; v_gene: TRBV7-3; CDR3aa: CASSLHPSGGANIQYF
len: 13; j_gene: TRBJ1-4; v_gene: TRBV6-5; CDR3aa: CASSYGPNEKLFF
len: 16; j_gene: TRBJ1-5; v_gene: TRBV5-1; CDR3aa: CASSLGVGQGTQPQHF
len: 12; j_gene: TRBJ1-2; v_gene: TRBV29-1; CDR3aa: CSVNKGYYGYTF
len: 14; j_gene: TRBJ2-7; v_gene: TRBV5-1; CDR3aa: CASSLVGQNYEQYF
len: 13; j_gene: TRBJ2-3; v_gene: TRBV3-1; CDR3aa: CASSQSTMKTQYF
len: 15; j_gene: TRBJ1-3; v_gene: TRBV20-1; CDR3aa: CSAPVGGYSGNTIYF
len: 15; j_gene: TRBJ2-1; v_gene: TRBV14; CDR3aa: CASSQLAGADNEQFF
len: 17; j_gene: TRBJ2-3; v_gene: TRBV7-2; CDR3aa: CASSRSFQVSSTDTQYF
len: 15; j_gene: TRBJ2-1; v_gene: TRBV5-1; CDR3aa: CASSLGLAGHNEQFF